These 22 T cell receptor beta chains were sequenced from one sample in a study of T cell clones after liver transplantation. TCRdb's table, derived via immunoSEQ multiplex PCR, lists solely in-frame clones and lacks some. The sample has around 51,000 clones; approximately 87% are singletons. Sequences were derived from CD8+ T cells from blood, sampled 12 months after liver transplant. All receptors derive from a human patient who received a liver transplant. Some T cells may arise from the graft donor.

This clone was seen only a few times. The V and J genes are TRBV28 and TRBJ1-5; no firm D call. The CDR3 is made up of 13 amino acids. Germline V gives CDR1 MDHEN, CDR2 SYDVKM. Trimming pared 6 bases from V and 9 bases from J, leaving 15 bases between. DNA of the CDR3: TGTGCCAGCAGCGTTGGACTCTCATCGCCCCAGCATTTT. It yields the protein CASSVGLSSPQHF.

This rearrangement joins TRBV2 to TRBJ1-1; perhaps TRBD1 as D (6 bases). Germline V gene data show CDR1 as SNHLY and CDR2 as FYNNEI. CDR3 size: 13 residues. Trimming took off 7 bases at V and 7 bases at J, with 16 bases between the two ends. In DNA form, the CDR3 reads TGTGCCAGCACCGGGACAAGTCTTTATGAAGCTTTCTTT. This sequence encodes CASTGTSLYEAFF.

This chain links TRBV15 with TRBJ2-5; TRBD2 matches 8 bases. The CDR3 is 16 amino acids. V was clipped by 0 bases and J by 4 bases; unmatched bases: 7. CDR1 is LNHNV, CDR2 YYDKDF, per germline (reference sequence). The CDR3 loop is CATSRDLPLAGETQYF. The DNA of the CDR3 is TGTGCCACCAGCAGAGATCTTCCGCTAGCGGGAGAGACCCAGTACTTC.

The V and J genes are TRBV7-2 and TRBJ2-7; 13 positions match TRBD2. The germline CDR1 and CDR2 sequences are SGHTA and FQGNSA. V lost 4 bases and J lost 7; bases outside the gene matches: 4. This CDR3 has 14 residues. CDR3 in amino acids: CASSWTSGSKEQYF. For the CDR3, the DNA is TGTGCCAGCAGCTGGACTAGCGGGAGTAAGGAGCAGTACTTC.

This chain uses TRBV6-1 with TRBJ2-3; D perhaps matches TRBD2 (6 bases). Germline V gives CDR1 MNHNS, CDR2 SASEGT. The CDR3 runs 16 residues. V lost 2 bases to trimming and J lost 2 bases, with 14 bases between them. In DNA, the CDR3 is TGTGCCAGCAGTGAATTCGTTCGCGGGATCACAGATACGCAGTATTTT. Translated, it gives CASSEFVRGITDTQYF.

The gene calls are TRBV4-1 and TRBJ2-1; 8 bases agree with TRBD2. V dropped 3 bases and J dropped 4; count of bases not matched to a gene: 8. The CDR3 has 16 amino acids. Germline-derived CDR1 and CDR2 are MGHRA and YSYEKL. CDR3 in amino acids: CASSHSTSGLYNEQFF. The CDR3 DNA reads TGCGCCAGCAGCCATTCTACTAGCGGTCTTTACAATGAGCAGTTCTTC.

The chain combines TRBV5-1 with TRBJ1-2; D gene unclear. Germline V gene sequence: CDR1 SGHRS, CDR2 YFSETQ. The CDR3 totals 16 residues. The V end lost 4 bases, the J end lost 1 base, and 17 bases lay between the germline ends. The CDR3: CASSPNPLQLNYGYTF. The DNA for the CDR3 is TGCGCCAGCAGCCCGAACCCATTGCAGCTTAACTATGGCTACACCTTC.

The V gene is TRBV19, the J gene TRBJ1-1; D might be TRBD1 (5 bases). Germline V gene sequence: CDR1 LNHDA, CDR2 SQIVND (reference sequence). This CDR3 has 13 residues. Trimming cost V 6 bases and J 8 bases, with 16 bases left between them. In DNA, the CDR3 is TGTGCCAGTAGCTGGGGCCACCCCATCGAAGCTTTCTTT. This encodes CASSWGHPIEAFF.

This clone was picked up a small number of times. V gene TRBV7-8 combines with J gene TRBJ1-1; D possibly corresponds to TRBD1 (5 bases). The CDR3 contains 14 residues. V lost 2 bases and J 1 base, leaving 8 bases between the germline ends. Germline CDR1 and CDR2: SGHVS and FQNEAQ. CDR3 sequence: CASSLFQGNTEAFF. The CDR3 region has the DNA TGTGCCAGCAGCTTATTCCAGGGGAACACTGAAGCTTTCTTT.

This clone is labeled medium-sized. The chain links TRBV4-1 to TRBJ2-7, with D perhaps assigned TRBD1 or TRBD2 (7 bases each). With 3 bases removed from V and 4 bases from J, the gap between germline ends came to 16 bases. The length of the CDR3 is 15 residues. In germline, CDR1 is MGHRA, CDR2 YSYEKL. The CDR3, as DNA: TGCGCCAGCAGCCATGGGCAGGGGGAGGGATACGAGCAGTACTTC. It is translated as CASSHGQGEGYEQYF.

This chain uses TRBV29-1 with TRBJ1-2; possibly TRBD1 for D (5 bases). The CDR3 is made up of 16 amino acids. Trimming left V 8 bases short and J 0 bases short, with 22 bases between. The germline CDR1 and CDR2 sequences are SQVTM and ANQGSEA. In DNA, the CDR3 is TGCAGCCCCTTACGCCGCGGGGCGGAAGCTAACTATGGCTACACCTTC. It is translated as CSPLRRGAEANYGYTF.

The CDR3: CASSFSSGGRPYTDTQYF. DNA for the CDR3: TGTGCCAGCAGCTTCAGCTCGGGAGGGCGCCCCTACACAGATACGCAGTATTTT. This chain uses TRBV11-3 with TRBJ2-3; 8 bases are shared with TRBD2. The J segment lost 2 bases and the V segment lost 3 bases, leaving 13 bases of the junction unmatched. The germline V gene encodes CDR1 SGHNT and CDR2 YENEEA. The CDR3 runs to 18 residues.

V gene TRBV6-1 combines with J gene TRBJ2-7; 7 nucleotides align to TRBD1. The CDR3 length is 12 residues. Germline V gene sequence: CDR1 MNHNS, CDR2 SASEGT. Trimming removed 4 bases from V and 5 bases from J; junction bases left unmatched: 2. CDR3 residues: CASSATGDEQYF. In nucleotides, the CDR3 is TGTGCCAGCAGTGCTACAGGGGACGAGCAGTACTTC.

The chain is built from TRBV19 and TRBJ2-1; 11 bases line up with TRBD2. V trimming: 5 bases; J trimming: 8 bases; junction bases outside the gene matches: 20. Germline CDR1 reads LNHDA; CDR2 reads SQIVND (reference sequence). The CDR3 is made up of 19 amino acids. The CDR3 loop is CASSWRHGTSGSTADEQFF. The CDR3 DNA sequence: TGTGCCAGTAGTTGGCGGCATGGGACTAGCGGCTCCACCGCGGATGAGCAGTTCTTC.

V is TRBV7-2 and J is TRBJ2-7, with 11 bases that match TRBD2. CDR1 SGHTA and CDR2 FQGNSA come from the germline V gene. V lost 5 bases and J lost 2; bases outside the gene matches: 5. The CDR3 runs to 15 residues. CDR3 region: CASSIGGLAAYEQYF. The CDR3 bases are TGTGCCAGCAGCATCGGGGGACTAGCGGCCTACGAGCAGTACTTC.

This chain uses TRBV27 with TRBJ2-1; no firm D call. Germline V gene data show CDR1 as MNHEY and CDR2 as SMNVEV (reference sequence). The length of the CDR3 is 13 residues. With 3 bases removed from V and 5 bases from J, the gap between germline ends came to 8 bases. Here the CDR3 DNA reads TGTGCCAGCAGTTTGGCTAGGGACAATGAGCAGTTCTTC. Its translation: CASSLARDNEQFF.

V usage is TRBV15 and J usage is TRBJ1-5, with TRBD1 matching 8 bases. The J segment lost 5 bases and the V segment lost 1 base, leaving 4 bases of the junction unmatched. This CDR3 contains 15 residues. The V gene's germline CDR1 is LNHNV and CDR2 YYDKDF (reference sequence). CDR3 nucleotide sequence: TGTGCCACCAGCAGAGTCCAGGGGGCCGATCAGCCCCAGCATTTT. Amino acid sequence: CATSRVQGADQPQHF.

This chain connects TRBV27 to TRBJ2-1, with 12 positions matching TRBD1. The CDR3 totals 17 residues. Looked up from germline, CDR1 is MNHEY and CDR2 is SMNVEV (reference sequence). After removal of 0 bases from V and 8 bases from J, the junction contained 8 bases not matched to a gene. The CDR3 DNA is TGTGCCAGCAGTTTATCCCCCGGGACAGGGGGCGCGGATGAGCAGTTCTTC. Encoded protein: CASSLSPGTGGADEQFF.

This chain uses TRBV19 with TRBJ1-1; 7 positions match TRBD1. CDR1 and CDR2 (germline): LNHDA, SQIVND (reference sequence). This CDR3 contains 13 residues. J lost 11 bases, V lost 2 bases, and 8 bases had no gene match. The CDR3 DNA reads TGTGCCAGTAGTATAATACAGGGGAGGCCGGCTTTCTTT. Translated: CASSIIQGRPAFF.

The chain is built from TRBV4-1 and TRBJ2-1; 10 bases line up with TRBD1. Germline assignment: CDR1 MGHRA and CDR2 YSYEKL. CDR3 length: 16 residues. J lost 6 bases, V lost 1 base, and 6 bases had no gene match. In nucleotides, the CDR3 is TGCGCCAGCAGCCAAGTTGACAGGGGGCTATTCAATGAGCAGTTCTTC. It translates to CASSQVDRGLFNEQFF.

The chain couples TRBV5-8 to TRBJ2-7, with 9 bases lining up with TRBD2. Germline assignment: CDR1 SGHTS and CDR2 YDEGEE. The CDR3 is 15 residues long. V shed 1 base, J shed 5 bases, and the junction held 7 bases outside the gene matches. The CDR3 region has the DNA TGTGCCAGCAGCTTGATAGCGGGAGCCCAACACGAGCAGTACTTC. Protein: CASSLIAGAQHEQYF.

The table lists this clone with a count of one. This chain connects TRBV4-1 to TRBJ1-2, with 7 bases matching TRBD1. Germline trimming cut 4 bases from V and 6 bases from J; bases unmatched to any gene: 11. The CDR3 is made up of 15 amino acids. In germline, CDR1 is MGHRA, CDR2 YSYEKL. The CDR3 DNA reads TGCGCCAGCAGCCCATTCACCGGGACAGAGAATGGCTACACCTTC. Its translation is CASSPFTGTENGYTF.